A selection of T cell receptor beta chains follows, all from one sample in a study of blood T cell repertoires in COVID-19. The repertoire was sequenced with immunoSEQ multiplex PCR; TCRdb's copy has only in-frame clones and lacks some. Among 150,000 to 200,000 clones listed, 88% were seen once. The sample consisted of peripheral blood. These receptors were taken from a human donor in a cohort sampled during active COVID-19. CDR3s include the opening cysteine and the closing phenylalanine or tryptophan. A D gene is named only where the DNA matches it firmly. Size is omitted from some rows. Given values are once, few, many or a class for expanded clones.

V: TRBV21-1; D: -; size: -; J: TRBJ2-7; DNA: TGTGCCAGCAGCAAAGAGACAGGGGTAGGCGAGCAGTACTTC; CDR3: CASSKETGVGEQYF
V: TRBV6-6; D: -; size: -; J: TRBJ2-2; DNA: TGTGCCAGCAGTAGGGGACAAGACACCGGGGAGCTGTTTTTT; CDR3: CASSRGQDTGELFF
V: TRBV6-5; D: -; size: -; J: TRBJ1-2; DNA: TGTGCCAGCAGTTACTCAAGCTTCGGGACTTTCTATGGCTACACCTTC; CDR3: CASSYSSFGTFYGYTF
V: TRBV30; D: TRBD1; size: -; J: TRBJ1-6; DNA: TGTGCCTGGAGTGACAGGGGTTCACCCCTCCACTTT; CDR3: CAWSDRGSPLHF
V: TRBV7-9; D: TRBD2; size: few; J: TRBJ2-7; DNA: TGTGCCAGCAGCATACTAGCGGGGGCCGAAACCGAGCAGTACTTC; CDR3: CASSILAGAETEQYF
V: TRBV7-2; D: TRBD1; size: few; J: TRBJ2-7; DNA: TGTGCCAGCAGCTCCGACAGGGGATTTTACGAGCAGTACTTC; CDR3: CASSSDRGFYEQYF
V: TRBV2; D: TRBD1; size: -; J: TRBJ1-2; DNA: TGTGCCAGCAGTGTGACAGGGGAGTATGGCTACACCTTC; CDR3: CASSVTGEYGYTF
V: TRBV19; D: TRBD1; size: -; J: TRBJ2-4; DNA: TGTGCCAGTTCCCACCGGGGACAGGTAGCCAAAAACATTCAGTACTTC; CDR3: CASSHRGQVAKNIQYF
V: TRBV15; D: -; size: once; J: TRBJ1-5; DNA: TGTGCCACCAGCAGAGGCCCGGCGGTCGGGCAGCCCCAGCATTTT; CDR3: CATSRGPAVGQPQHF
V: TRBV7-2; D: -; size: -; J: TRBJ1-5; DNA: TGTGCCAGCAGCTTAGCCCTCGGGAGCAATCAGCCCCAGCATTTT; CDR3: CASSLALGSNQPQHF
V: TRBV28; D: TRBD1; size: -; J: TRBJ2-6; DNA: TGTGCCAGCCGGGACAGGACGGCTGGGGCCAACGTCCTGACTTTC; CDR3: CASRDRTAGANVLTF
V: TRBV19; D: TRBD1; size: -; J: TRBJ1-1; DNA: TGTGCCAGTAACCAGGGACCGGGACAGGGAATTGGTTTCTTT; CDR3: CASNQGPGQGIGFF
V: TRBV4-3; D: -; size: -; J: TRBJ2-7; DNA: TGCGCCAGCAGCCAAGATCTTACTAGTTCTTACGAGCAGTACTTC; CDR3: CASSQDLTSSYEQYF
V: TRBV28; D: TRBD2; size: -; J: TRBJ2-3; DNA: TGTGCCAGCAGGGGGGCGGGAGGGGAGGCAGATACGCAGTATTTT; CDR3: CASRGAGGEADTQYF
V: TRBV6-2/TRBV6-3; D: TRBD2; size: -; J: TRBJ2-3; DNA: TGTGCCAGCAGTCGTCCCAACAAATTCGGGGGGTCCAGCACAGATACGCAGTATTTT; CDR3: CASSRPNKFGGSSTDTQYF
V: TRBV19; D: TRBD2; size: -; J: TRBJ2-3; DNA: TGTGCCAGTACTACGCCTAGCGGGGGGGGAAGAGATACGCAGTATTTT; CDR3: CASTTPSGGGRDTQYF
V: TRBV7-2; D: -; size: -; J: TRBJ2-5; DNA: TGTGCCAGCAGCCCGAAGCGGGTCCCTCAAGAGACCCAGTACTTC; CDR3: CASSPKRVPQETQYF
V: TRBV6-5; D: -; size: -; J: TRBJ2-1; DNA: TGTGCCAGCAGTAGGGGTAGGACCTACAATGAGCAGTTCTTC; CDR3: CASSRGRTYNEQFF